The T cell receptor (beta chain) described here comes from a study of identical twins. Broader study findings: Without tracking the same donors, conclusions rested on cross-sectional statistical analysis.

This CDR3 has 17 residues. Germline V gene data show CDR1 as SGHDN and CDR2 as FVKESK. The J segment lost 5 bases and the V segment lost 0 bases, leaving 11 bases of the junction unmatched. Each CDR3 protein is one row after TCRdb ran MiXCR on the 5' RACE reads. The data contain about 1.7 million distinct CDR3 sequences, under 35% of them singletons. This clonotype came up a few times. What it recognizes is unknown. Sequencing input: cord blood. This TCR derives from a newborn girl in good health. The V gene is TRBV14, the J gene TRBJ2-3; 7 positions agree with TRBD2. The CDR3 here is CASSQDLGRERRDTQYF. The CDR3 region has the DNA TGTGCCAGCAGCCAAGATCTTGGGCGGGAGCGGCGAGATACGCAGTATTTT.